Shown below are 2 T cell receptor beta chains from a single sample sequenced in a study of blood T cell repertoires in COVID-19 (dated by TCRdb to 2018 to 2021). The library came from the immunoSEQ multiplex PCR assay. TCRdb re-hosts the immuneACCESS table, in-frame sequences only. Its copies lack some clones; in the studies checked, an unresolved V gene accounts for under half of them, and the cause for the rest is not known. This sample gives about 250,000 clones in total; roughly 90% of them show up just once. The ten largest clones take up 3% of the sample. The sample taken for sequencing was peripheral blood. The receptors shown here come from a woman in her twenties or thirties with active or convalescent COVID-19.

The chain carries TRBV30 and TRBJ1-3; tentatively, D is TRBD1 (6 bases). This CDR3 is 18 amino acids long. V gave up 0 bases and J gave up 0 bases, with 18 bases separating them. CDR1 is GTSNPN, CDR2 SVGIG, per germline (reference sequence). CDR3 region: CAWSVWTAVADSGNTIYF. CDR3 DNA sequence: TGTGCCTGGAGTGTATGGACAGCGGTGGCCGACTCTGGAAACACCATATATTTT.

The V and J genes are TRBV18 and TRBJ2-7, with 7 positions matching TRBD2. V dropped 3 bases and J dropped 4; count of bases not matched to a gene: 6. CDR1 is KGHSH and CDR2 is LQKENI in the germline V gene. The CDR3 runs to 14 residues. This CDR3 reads CASSPGLEMYEQYF. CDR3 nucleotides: TGTGCCAGCTCACCTGGACTAGAGATGTACGAGCAGTACTTC. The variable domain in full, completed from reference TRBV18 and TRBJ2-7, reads NAGVMQNPRHLVRRRGQEARLRCSPMKGHSHVYWYRQLPEEGLKFMVYLQKENIIDESGMPKERFSAEFPKEGPSILRIQQVVRGDSAAYFCASSPGLEMYEQYFGPGTRLTVT.